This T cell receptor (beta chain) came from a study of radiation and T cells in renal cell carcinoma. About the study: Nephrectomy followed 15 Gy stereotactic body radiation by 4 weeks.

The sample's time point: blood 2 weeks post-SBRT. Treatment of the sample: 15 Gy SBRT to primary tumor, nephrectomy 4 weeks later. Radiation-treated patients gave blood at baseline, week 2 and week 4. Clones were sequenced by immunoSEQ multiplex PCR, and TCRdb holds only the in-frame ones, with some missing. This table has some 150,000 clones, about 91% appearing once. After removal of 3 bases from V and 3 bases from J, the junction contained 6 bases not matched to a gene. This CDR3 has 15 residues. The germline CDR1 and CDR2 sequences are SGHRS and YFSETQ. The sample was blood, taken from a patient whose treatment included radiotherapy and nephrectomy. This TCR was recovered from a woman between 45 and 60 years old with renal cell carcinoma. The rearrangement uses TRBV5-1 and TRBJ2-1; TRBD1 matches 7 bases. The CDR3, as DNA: TGCGCCAGCAGCTCAGGGGACAGCAACTACAATGAGCAGTTCTTC. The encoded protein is CASSSGDSNYNEQFF. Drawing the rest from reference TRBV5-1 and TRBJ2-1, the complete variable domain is KAGVTQTPRYLIKTRGQQVTLSCSPISGHRSVSWYQQTPGQGLQFLFEYFSETQRNKGNFPGRFSGRQFSNSRSEMNVSTLELGDSALYLCASSSGDSNYNEQFFGPGTRLTVL.